The rows below give T cell receptor beta chains drawn from one sample of a study of OX40 agonist ivuxolimab in advanced cancers. Clones were read by immunoSEQ multiplex PCR, and TCRdb kept only the in-frame ones, dropping some. The sample lists around 98,000 clones, approximately 90% occurring once. Here the sequenced sample was CD4+ or CD8+ T cells sorted from blood, taken in a trial of the OX40 agonist ivuxolimab. The receptors derive from an adult with an advanced solid tumor such as melanoma, head and neck, liver or kidney cancer. The CDR3 runs from the conserved cysteine through the conserved F or W. Fields, in order: CDR3 protein, CDR3 DNA, D gene, J gene, V gene, clone size. D genes are given only for firm matches. Clone size is not always given. Where it is, it says once, few, many or a class for expanded clones.

CDR3: CASSEEGNQPQHF
DNA: TGTGCCAGCAGTGAGGAGGGAAATCAGCCCCAGCATTTT
D: -
J: TRBJ1-5
V: TRBV2
size: -

CDR3: CASSRGGAGVNEQFF
DNA: TGTGCCAGCAGCCGCGGGGGGGCGGGCGTCAATGAGCAGTTCTTC
D: TRBD2
J: TRBJ2-1
V: TRBV6-6
size: -

CDR3: CASSKGGANEKLFF
DNA: TGTGCCAGTTCGAAGGGGGGGGCTAATGAAAAACTGTTTTTT
D: -
J: TRBJ1-4
V: TRBV19
size: -

CDR3: CASSYSLGGPYEQYF
DNA: TGTGCCAGCAGTTACTCGCTCGGGGGCCCCTACGAGCAGTACTTC
D: -
J: TRBJ2-7
V: TRBV6-5
size: -

CDR3: CASSRTGESYNEQFF
DNA: TGCGCCAGCAGCCGGACAGGGGAATCCTACAATGAGCAGTTCTTC
D: TRBD1
J: TRBJ2-1
V: TRBV4-1
size: -

CDR3: CASSDRRDTEAFF
DNA: TGTGCCAGCAGCGACAGGCGCGACACTGAAGCTTTCTTT
D: -
J: TRBJ1-1
V: TRBV2
size: once

CDR3: CASSLNPGLVGAPVIF
DNA: TGTGCCAGCAGTCTCAATCCGGGACTAGTGGGGGCCCCCGTGATCTTC
D: TRBD2
J: TRBJ2-1
V: TRBV25-1
size: -

CDR3: CASSLKTVGSSYEQYF
DNA: TGTGCCAGCAGTTTAAAAACGGTCGGTAGCTCCTACGAGCAGTACTTC
D: -
J: TRBJ2-7
V: TRBV27
size: -

CDR3: CASSLGGQETQYF
DNA: TGTGCCAGCAGCTTAGGGGGCCAAGAGACCCAGTACTTC
D: -
J: TRBJ2-5
V: TRBV7-2
size: -

CDR3: CASRGGANTGELFF
DNA: TGTGCCAGCAGAGGGGGGGCCAACACCGGGGAGCTGTTTTTT
D: -
J: TRBJ2-2
V: TRBV9
size: -

CDR3: CASSQGTGGTVMLWKLFF
DNA: TGCGCCAGCAGCCAAGGGACAGGGGGCACGGTGATGCTTTGGAAACTGTTTTTT
D: TRBD1
J: TRBJ1-4
V: TRBV4-3
size: -

CDR3: CASSRSSGISSYEQYF
DNA: TGCGCCAGCAGCCGTTCCTCCGGGATCAGCTCCTACGAGCAGTACTTC
D: -
J: TRBJ2-7
V: TRBV4-1
size: -

CDR3: CASSLPGQGIHEQYF
DNA: TGTGCCAGCAGCCTACCGGGACAGGGAATCCACGAGCAGTACTTC
D: TRBD1
J: TRBJ2-7
V: TRBV11-1
size: -

CDR3: CAISGRTGGYNEQYF
DNA: TGTGCCATCAGTGGTAGAACAGGGGGTTACAACGAGCAGTACTTC
D: TRBD1
J: TRBJ2-7
V: TRBV10-3
size: -

CDR3: CASSVEGNEQFF
DNA: TGTGCCAGCAGTGTTGAGGGCAATGAGCAGTTCTTC
D: -
J: TRBJ2-1
V: TRBV2
size: -

CDR3: CASSLRGSSYNEQFF
DNA: TGTGCCAGCAGCTTAAGGGGGAGCTCCTACAATGAGCAGTTCTTC
D: -
J: TRBJ2-1
V: TRBV7-9
size: -

CDR3: CASSEWEGKLFF
DNA: TGTGCCAGCAGTGAATGGGAGGGGAAACTGTTTTTT
D: -
J: TRBJ1-4
V: TRBV6-1
size: few

CDR3: CASGTALFSTGELFF
DNA: TGTGCCAGCGGGACAGCCCTTTTCTCCACCGGGGAGCTGTTTTTT
D: TRBD1
J: TRBJ2-2
V: TRBV28
size: -

CDR3: CASSWRGRGDTGELFF
DNA: TGCGCCAGCAGCTGGAGGGGCAGGGGAGACACCGGGGAGCTGTTTTTT
D: -
J: TRBJ2-2
V: TRBV5-1
size: once

CDR3: CASSPTGLGETQYF
DNA: TGTGCCAGCAGCCCGACAGGGTTAGGAGAGACCCAGTACTTC
D: TRBD1
J: TRBJ2-5
V: TRBV7-2
size: -

CDR3: CASSSGRGPLSGNTIYF
DNA: TGCGCCAGCAGCTCTGGGAGGGGGCCTCTCTCTGGAAACACCATATATTTT
D: TRBD1
J: TRBJ1-3
V: TRBV5-1
size: -

CDR3: CASSLGAGVLGEQYF
DNA: TGCGCCAGCAGCTTGGGGGCCGGGGTGCTCGGGGAGCAGTACTTC
D: -
J: TRBJ2-7
V: TRBV5-1
size: -

CDR3: CASIETARRNTIYF
DNA: TGTGCCAGTATTGAGACAGCACGCAGAAACACCATATATTTT
D: -
J: TRBJ1-3
V: TRBV19
size: -

CDR3: CASSRDGRPSSYNEQFF
DNA: TGTGCCAGTTCCAGAGACGGACGTCCGAGCTCCTACAATGAGCAGTTCTTC
D: -
J: TRBJ2-1
V: TRBV19
size: -

CDR3: CASSQEGGIGAEAFF
DNA: TGTGCCAGCAGCCAAGAGGGGGGGATAGGCGCTGAAGCTTTCTTT
D: -
J: TRBJ1-1
V: TRBV14
size: once

CDR3: CASSLTENTEAFF
DNA: TGCGCCAGCAGCTTGACAGAGAACACTGAAGCTTTCTTT
D: -
J: TRBJ1-1
V: TRBV5-1
size: few

CDR3: CASSLGGGAYNEQFF
DNA: TGTGCCAGCAGTTTGGGAGGGGGGGCCTACAATGAGCAGTTCTTC
D: -
J: TRBJ2-1
V: TRBV28
size: -

CDR3: CASSQQGFLGEQYF
DNA: TGTGCCAGCAGCCAACAGGGGTTTCTGGGTGAGCAGTACTTC
D: TRBD1
J: TRBJ2-7
V: TRBV7-3
size: -

CDR3: CASSAEQPYNEQFF
DNA: TGTGCCAGCAGTGCAGAGCAACCCTACAATGAGCAGTTCTTC
D: -
J: TRBJ2-1
V: TRBV25-1
size: -

CDR3: CASSRDPNTGELFF
DNA: TGTGCCAGCAGCCGGGACCCTAACACCGGGGAGCTGTTTTTT
D: -
J: TRBJ2-2
V: TRBV6-1
size: few

CDR3: CASSVDFSTDTQYF
DNA: TGTGCCAGCAGCGTCGACTTCAGCACAGATACGCAGTATTTT
D: -
J: TRBJ2-3
V: TRBV9
size: -

CDR3: CASSESETQYF
DNA: TGTGCCAGCAGTGAATCGGAGACCCAGTACTTC
D: -
J: TRBJ2-5
V: TRBV6-1
size: -

CDR3: CASSLPGRYEQYF
DNA: TGTGCCAGCAGTTTACCGGGACGGTACGAGCAGTACTTC
D: -
J: TRBJ2-7
V: TRBV28
size: once

CDR3: CASSQVGSETQYF
DNA: TGCGCCAGCAGCCAAGTTGGTTCGGAGACCCAGTACTTC
D: -
J: TRBJ2-5
V: TRBV4-3
size: once

CDR3: CASSYRASGPWIF
DNA: TGTGCCAGCAGTTACCGAGCGTCTGGGCCTTGGATTTTT
D: -
J: TRBJ1-4
V: TRBV6-5
size: -

CDR3: CASSINYRRGDGYTF
DNA: TGTGCCAGTAGTATAAATTACAGAAGAGGGGATGGCTACACCTTC
D: -
J: TRBJ1-2
V: TRBV19
size: -

CDR3: CASSPAWYEQYF
DNA: TGTGCCAGCAGTCCCGCATGGTACGAGCAGTACTTC
D: -
J: TRBJ2-7
V: TRBV7-9
size: -

CDR3: CASVRGQETQYF
DNA: TGTGCCAGCGTCAGGGGGCAAGAGACCCAGTACTTC
D: TRBD1
J: TRBJ2-5
V: TRBV28
size: -

CDR3: CASSLSSTGDTEAFF
DNA: TGTGCCAGCAGCTTATCTTCAACGGGGGACACTGAAGCTTTCTTT
D: -
J: TRBJ1-1
V: TRBV7-3
size: -

CDR3: CASSLYPPTGRIEQYF
DNA: TGTGCCAGCAGTTTATACCCCCCGACAGGGCGGATCGAGCAGTACTTC
D: TRBD1
J: TRBJ2-7
V: TRBV27
size: -

CDR3: CASSLSGPGISYEQYF
DNA: TGTGCCAGCAGCTTATCAGGGCCAGGGATCTCCTACGAGCAGTACTTC
D: -
J: TRBJ2-7
V: TRBV7-8
size: -

CDR3: CASSSAPPYEQYF
DNA: TGTGCCAGCAGCTCCGCACCCCCCTACGAGCAGTACTTC
D: -
J: TRBJ2-7
V: TRBV11-2
size: -

CDR3: CASRKTRDRAYEQYF
DNA: TGTGCCAGCAGAAAAACCCGGGACAGGGCCTACGAGCAGTACTTC
D: TRBD1
J: TRBJ2-7
V: TRBV6-5
size: -

CDR3: CASSLLRMTGTTEAFF
DNA: TGTGCCAGCTCACTTCTAAGGATGACCGGGACCACTGAAGCTTTCTTT
D: -
J: TRBJ1-1
V: TRBV18
size: -

CDR3: CAISEFMTVSNQPQHF
DNA: TGTGCCATCAGTGAGTTTATGACAGTTAGCAATCAGCCCCAGCATTTT
D: -
J: TRBJ1-5
V: TRBV10-3
size: -

CDR3: CASLDSAWNIQYF
DNA: TGCGCCAGCTTAGACAGCGCGTGGAACATTCAGTACTTC
D: -
J: TRBJ2-4
V: TRBV10-1
size: -

CDR3: CAISDGQRETQYF
DNA: TGTGCCATCAGTGATGGACAGAGGGAGACCCAGTACTTC
D: -
J: TRBJ2-5
V: TRBV10-3
size: -

CDR3: CASSYSRTGGEETQYF
DNA: TGTGCCAGCAGTTACTCGAGAACAGGGGGGGAAGAGACCCAGTACTTC
D: -
J: TRBJ2-5
V: TRBV6-6
size: -

CDR3: CASSPPGQLIYGYTF
DNA: TGTGCCAGCTCACCGCCGGGACAGTTGATCTATGGCTACACCTTC
D: TRBD1
J: TRBJ1-2
V: TRBV18
size: -

CDR3: CASSIVRGRGTDTQYF
DNA: TGTGCCAGTAGTATAGTCAGGGGAAGAGGCACAGATACGCAGTATTTT
D: -
J: TRBJ2-3
V: TRBV19
size: -

CDR3: CASSEGQGKNTEAFF
DNA: TGTGCCAGCAGCGAAGGACAGGGAAAGAACACTGAAGCTTTCTTT
D: TRBD1
J: TRBJ1-1
V: TRBV5-6
size: -

CDR3: CASSVGPGNTIYF
DNA: TGTGCCAGCAGCGTAGGTCCAGGAAACACCATATATTTT
D: -
J: TRBJ1-3
V: TRBV5-5
size: -

CDR3: CSGKQGKGAEAFF
DNA: TGCAGCGGAAAACAGGGAAAGGGCGCTGAAGCTTTCTTT
D: -
J: TRBJ1-1
V: TRBV29-1
size: -

CDR3: CASSDLYEQYF
DNA: TGTGCCAGCAGTGACCTCTACGAGCAGTACTTC
D: -
J: TRBJ2-7
V: TRBV6-1
size: -

CDR3: CASSLGRGTGELFF
DNA: TGTGCCAGCAGCTTGGGCCGGGGAACCGGGGAGCTGTTTTTT
D: -
J: TRBJ2-2
V: TRBV5-6
size: -